This T cell receptor beta chain was identified during a study of identical twins. This clonotype was observed a few times. What it recognizes is unknown. Trimming removed 5 bases at V and 3 bases at J, with 17 bases between. There are 15 residues in the CDR3. CDR1 SGHDT and CDR2 YYEEEE come from the germline V gene. MiXCR, applied by TCRdb to the 5' RACE reads, yields one record per CDR3 protein. The table lists roughly 720,000 distinct CDR3 sequences, around a sixth of them singletons, with under 15% in the top ten. Findings and caveats of the study: Out-of-frame alpha sequences shared by twins showed excess low generation probability.

These data also featured in a second study, about T cells expressing NK-cell markers. That work adds: Questions lingered over whether expanded NKG2C+ T cell clones were HCMV-specific.

This TCR came from a woman aged 18-29 years in good health. The sequenced sample consisted of PBMCs. The rearrangement links TRBV5-6 to TRBJ2-5, with D perhaps matching TRBD1 or TRBD2 (5 bases each). CDR3 coding DNA: TGTGCCAGCAGAAGGGACCGAATAGCAGAAGAGACCCAGTACTTC. It translates to CASRRDRIAEETQYF.